Sequencing of this T cell receptor beta chain was carried out in a study of cytotoxic CD8 clonotypes in ibrutinib-treated CLL. Study results and caveats: Baseline-level clonality went beyond age-matched healthy donors and moved in step with circulating CD8+ T-cell counts.

Some clones are missing from TCRdb's copy, which holds only in-frame ones; the method was immunoSEQ multiplex PCR. The data contain tens of thousands of clones, 54% of them singletons. The germline V gene has CDR1 SGDLS and CDR2 YYNGEE. V was cut by 2 bases and J by 1 base, with 18 bases left in between. The CDR3 loop spans 17 amino acids. Comment on this clone: Antigen: not known.

V usage is TRBV9 and J usage is TRBJ2-5; D remains unclear. The source material was PBMCs, sampled at disease progression, from a patient treated with ibrutinib. This TCR came from a human donor with chronic lymphocytic leukemia. CDR3 sequence (DNA): TGTGCCAGCAGCGTCGGCCCCGGCAGTAGTACCCAAGAGACCCAGTACTTC. Translated, it gives CASSVGPGSSTQETQYF.